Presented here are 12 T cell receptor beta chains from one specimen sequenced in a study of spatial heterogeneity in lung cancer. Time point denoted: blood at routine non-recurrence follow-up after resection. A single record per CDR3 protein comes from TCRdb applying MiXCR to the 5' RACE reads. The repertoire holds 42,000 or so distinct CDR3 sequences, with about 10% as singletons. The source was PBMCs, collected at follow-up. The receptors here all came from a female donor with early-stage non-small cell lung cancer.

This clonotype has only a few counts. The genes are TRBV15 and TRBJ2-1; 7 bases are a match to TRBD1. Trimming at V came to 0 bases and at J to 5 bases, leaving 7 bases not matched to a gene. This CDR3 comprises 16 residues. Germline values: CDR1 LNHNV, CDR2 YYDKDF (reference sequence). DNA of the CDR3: TGTGCCACCAGCAGAGAGGGAGACAGGGATCACAATGAGCAGTTCTTC. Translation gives CATSREGDRDHNEQFF.

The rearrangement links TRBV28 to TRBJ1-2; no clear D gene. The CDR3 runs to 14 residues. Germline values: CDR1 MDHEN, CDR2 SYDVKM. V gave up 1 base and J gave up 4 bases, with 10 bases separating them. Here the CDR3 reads CASSLYPPGYGYTF. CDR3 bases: TGTGCCAGCAGTTTATACCCCCCCGGCTATGGCTACACCTTC.

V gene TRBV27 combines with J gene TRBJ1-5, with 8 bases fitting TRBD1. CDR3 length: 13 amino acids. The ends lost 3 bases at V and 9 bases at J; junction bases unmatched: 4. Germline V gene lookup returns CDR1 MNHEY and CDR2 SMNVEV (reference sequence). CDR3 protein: CASSFYRGSPQHF. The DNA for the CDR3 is TGTGCCAGCAGTTTCTACAGGGGGTCGCCCCAGCATTTT.

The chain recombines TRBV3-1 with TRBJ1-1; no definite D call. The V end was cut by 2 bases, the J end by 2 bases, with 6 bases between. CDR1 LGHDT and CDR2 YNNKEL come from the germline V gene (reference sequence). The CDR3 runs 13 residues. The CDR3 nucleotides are TGTGCCAGCAGCCAAAATCCAAACACTGAAGCTTTCTTT. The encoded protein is CASSQNPNTEAFF. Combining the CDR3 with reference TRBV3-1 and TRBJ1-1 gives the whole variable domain DTAVSQTPKYLVTQMGNDKSIKCEQNLGHDTMYWYKQDSKKFLKIMFSYNNKELIINETVPNRFSPKSPDKAHLNLHINSLELGDSAVYFCASSQNPNTEAFFGQGTRLTVV.

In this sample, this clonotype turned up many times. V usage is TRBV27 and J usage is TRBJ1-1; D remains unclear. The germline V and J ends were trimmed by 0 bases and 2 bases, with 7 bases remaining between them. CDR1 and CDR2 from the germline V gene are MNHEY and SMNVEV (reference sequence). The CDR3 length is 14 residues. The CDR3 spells CASSLSSFNTEAFF. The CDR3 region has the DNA TGTGCCAGCAGTTTATCCTCGTTTAACACTGAAGCTTTCTTT.

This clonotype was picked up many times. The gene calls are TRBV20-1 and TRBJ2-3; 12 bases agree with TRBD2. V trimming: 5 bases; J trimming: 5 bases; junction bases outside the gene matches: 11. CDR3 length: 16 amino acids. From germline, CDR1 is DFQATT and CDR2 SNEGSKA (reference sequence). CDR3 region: CSARHLSSGGGDTQYF. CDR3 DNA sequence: TGCAGTGCTCGCCATCTTTCTAGCGGGGGGGGAGATACGCAGTATTTT.

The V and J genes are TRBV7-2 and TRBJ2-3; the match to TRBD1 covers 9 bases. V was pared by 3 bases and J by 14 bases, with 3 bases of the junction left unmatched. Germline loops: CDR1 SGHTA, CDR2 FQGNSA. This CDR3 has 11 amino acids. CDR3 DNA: TGTGCCAGCAGCTTCCGGGACAGGGCGTATTTT. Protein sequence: CASSFRDRAYF.

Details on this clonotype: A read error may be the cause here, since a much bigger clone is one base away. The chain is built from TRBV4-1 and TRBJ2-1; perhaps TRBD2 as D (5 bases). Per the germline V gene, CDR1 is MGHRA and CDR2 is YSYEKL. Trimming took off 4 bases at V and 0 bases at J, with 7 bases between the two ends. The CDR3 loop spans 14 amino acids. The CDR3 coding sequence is TGCGCCAGCAGCCGAGGGAACTCCTACAATGAGCAGTTCTTC. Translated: CASSRGNSYNEQFF.

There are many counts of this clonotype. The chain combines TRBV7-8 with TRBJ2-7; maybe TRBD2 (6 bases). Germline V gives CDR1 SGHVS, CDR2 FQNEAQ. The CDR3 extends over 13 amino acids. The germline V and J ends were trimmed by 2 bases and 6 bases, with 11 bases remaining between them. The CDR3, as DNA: TGTGCCAGCAGCTTAAATGTGGGGGGCGAGCAGTACTTC. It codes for CASSLNVGGEQYF. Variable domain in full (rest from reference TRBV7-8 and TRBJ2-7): GAGVSQSPRYKVAKRGQDVALRCDPISGHVSLFWYQQALGQGPEFLTYFQNEAQLDKSGLPSDRFFAERPEGSVSTLKIQRTQQEDSAVYLCASSLNVGGEQYFGPGTRLTVT.

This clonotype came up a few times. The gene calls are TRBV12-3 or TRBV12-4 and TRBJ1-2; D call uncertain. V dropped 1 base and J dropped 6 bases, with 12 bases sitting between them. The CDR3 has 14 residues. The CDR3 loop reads CASSLGRERNGYTF. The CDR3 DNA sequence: TGTGCCAGCAGTTTAGGGAGGGAGAGAAATGGCTACACCTTC.

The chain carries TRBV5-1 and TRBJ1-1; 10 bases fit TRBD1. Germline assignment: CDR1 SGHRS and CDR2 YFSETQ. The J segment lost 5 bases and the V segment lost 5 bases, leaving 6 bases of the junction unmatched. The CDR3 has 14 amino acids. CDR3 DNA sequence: TGCGCCAGCAGTCTCGGACAGGGGGGGACTGAAGCTTTCTTT. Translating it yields CASSLGQGGTEAFF. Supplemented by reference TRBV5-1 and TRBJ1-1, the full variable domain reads KAGVTQTPRYLIKTRGQQVTLSCSPISGHRSVSWYQQTPGQGLQFLFEYFSETQRNKGNFPGRFSGRQFSNSRSEMNVSTLELGDSALYLCASSLGQGGTEAFFGQGTRLTVV.

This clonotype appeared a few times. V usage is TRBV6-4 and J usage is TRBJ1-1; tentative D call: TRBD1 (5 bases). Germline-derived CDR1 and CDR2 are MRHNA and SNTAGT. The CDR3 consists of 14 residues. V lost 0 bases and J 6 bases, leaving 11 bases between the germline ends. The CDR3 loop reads CASSDSSKGSEAFF. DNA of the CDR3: TGTGCCAGCAGTGACTCAAGTAAGGGGTCTGAAGCTTTCTTT.